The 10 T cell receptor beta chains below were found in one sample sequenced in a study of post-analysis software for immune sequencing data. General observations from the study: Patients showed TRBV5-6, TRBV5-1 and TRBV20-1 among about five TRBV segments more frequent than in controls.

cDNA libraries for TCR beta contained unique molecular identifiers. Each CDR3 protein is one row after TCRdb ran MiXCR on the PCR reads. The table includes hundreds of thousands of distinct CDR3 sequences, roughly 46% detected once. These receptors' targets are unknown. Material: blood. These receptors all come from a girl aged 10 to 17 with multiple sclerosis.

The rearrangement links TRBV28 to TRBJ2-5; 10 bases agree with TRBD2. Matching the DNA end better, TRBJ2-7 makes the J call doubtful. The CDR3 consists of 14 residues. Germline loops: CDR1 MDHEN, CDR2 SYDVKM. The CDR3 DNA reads TGTGCCAGCAGATCTAGCGGGAGTACGGGCGAGCAGTACTTC. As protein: CASRSSGSTGEQYF.

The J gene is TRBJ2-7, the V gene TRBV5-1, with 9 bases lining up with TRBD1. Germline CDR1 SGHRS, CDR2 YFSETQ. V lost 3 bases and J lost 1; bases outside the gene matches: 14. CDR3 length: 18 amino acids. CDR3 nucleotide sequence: TGCGCCAGCAGCTCCCGGGACAGGGCCACCCTAGATTCCTACGAGCAGTACTTC. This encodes CASSSRDRATLDSYEQYF.

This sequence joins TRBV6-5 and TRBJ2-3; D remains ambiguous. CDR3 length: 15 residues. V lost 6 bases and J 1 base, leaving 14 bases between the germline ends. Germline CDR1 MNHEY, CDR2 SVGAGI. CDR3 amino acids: CASSPTEVGTDTQYF. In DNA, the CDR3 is TGTGCCAGCAGCCCTACCGAAGTGGGCACAGATACGCAGTATTTT.

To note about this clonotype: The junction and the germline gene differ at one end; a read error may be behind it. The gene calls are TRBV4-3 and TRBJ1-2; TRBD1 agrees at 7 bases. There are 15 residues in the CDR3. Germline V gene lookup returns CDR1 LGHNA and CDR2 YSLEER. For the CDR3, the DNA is TGCGCTAGCAGCCAAGGGCAGGGGGTGGGGTATGGCTACACCTTC. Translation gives CASSQGQGVGYGYTF.

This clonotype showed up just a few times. CDR3 protein: CASSLVDPNYEQYF. The DNA for the CDR3 is TGTGCCAGCAGCTTAGTAGACCCAAACTACGAGCAGTACTTC. This rearrangement joins TRBV7-2 to TRBJ2-7; D not resolved. Trimming took off 1 base at V and 3 bases at J, with 10 bases between the two ends. Germline lookup yields CDR1 SGHTA and CDR2 FQGNSA. This CDR3 spans 14 amino acids.

The CDR3 sequence: CASSLAIFRRERKTQYF. The CDR3 bases are TGTGCCAGCAGTTTAGCAATTTTCCGGCGGGAGAGAAAGACCCAGTACTTC. The V gene is TRBV12-3 or TRBV12-4, the J gene TRBJ2-5, with 7 bases matching TRBD2. V dropped 0 bases and J dropped 6; count of bases not matched to a gene: 13. The length of the CDR3 is 17 residues.

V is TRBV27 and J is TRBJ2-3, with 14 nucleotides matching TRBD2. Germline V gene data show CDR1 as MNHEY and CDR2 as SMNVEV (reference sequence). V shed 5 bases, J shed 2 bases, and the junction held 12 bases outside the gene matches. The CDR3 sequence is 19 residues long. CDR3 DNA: TGTGCCAGCAGTGCAAAACCGGGACTAGCGGGAGATCACACAGATACGCAGTATTTT. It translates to CASSAKPGLAGDHTDTQYF.

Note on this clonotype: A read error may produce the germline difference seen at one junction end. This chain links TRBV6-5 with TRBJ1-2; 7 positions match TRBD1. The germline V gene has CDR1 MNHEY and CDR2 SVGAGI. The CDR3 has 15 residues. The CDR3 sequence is CASRYSETGSWGYTF. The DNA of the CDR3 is TGTGCCAGCAGGTACTCGGAGACAGGGAGTTGGGGCTACACCTTC.

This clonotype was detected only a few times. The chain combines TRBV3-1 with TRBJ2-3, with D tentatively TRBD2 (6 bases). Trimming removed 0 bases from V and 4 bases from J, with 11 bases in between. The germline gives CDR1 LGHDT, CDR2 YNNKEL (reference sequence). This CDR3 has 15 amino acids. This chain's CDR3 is CASSQDSTGADTQYF. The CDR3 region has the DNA TGTGCCAGCAGCCAAGACTCGACGGGGGCAGATACGCAGTATTTT.

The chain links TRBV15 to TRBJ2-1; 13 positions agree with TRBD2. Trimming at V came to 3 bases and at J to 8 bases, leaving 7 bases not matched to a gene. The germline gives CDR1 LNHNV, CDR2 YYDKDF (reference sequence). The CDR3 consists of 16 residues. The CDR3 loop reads CATSRAGLAGVHEQFF. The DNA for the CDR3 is TGTGCCACCAGCAGGGCTGGACTAGCGGGAGTTCATGAGCAGTTCTTC.